This T cell receptor beta chain was identified in a study of radiation and T cells in renal cell carcinoma. Findings and caveats of the study: In blood, top tumor clones expanded by 2 weeks, shrinking by 4.

Here immunoSEQ multiplex PCR was the method, and the copy in TCRdb shows in-frame clones only, minus some. The sample yields 150,000 to 190,000 clones, roughly 87% seen once. This CDR3 has 12 residues. The germline V gene encodes CDR1 MDHEN and CDR2 SYDVKM. V was trimmed by 3 bases and J by 7 bases, leaving 10 bases between them. Concerning this clone itself: Its matching antigen is unknown.

The time point here: blood 2 weeks post-SBRT. Treatment indicated: 15 Gy SBRT to primary tumor, nephrectomy 4 weeks later. This chain connects TRBV28 to TRBJ2-7; D not resolved. This TCR came from a woman aged 50 to 60 with renal cell carcinoma. Here the sequenced sample was blood, taken from a patient whose treatment included radiotherapy and nephrectomy. CDR3 nucleotides: TGTGCCAGCAGTTTTAACGCGTGGGAGCAGTACTTC. Its translation is CASSFNAWEQYF.